This T cell receptor beta chain was identified during a study of CD8 T cells in Susac syndrome. It was with random hexamers that about 0.45 to 1 ug RNA was reverse transcribed. An immunoSEQ multiplex PCR generated amplified TCR beta CDR3 products spanning 54 Vbeta and 13 Jbeta. TCRdb fed the immunoSEQ multiplex PCR reads into MiXCR, producing one record per CDR3 protein. This repertoire shows approximately 110,000 distinct CDR3 sequences, about 95% found once; its top ten account for under 0.095%. This clonotype has only one observation. The CDR3 is made up of 18 amino acids. V trimming: 5 bases; J trimming: 2 bases; junction bases outside the gene matches: 11. Germline CDR1 is MNHEY and CDR2 is SVGEGT. Isolation of CD8+ and CD4+ T cells was performed negatively, whereas enrichment of TEMRA cells was done by FACS.

The TCR originated in a human donor in good health. Sequencing was performed on CD4+ T cells from PBMCs. V and J are TRBV6-2 or TRBV6-3 and TRBJ2-4, with 11 bases lining up with TRBD2. The CDR3 here is CASSKLAGAARSKNIQYF. Here the CDR3 DNA reads TGTGCCAGCAGTAAACTAGCGGGAGCCGCCCGATCCAAAAACATTCAGTACTTC.